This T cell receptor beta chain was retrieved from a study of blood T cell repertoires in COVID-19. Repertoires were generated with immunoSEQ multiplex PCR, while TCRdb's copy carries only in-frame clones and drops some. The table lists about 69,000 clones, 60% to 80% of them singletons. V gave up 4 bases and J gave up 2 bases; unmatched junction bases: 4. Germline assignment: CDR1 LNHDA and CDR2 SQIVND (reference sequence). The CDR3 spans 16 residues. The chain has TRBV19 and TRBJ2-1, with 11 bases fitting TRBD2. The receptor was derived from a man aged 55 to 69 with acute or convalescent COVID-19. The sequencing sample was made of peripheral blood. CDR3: CASSNILAGAYNEQFF. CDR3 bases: TGTGCCAGTAGTAACATACTAGCGGGGGCCTACAATGAGCAGTTCTTC.